This T cell receptor (beta chain) appears in the sequencing data of a study of vaccination effects on CD4 cells after COVID-19. The study, taken as a whole, reports: There was marked clonal contraction among infection- and vaccine-induced clones late after vaccination.

Germline V CDR1 and CDR2: ENHRY, SYGVKD. Between the trimmed V and J ends, which lost 8 bases and 3 bases, there was a span of 25 bases. This CDR3 comprises 17 residues. The ViraFEST assay expanded antigen-specific CD4+ T cells with viral peptide pools before sequencing. The authors isolated CD4+ T cells after around 9 days of culture. Neither prior SARS-CoV-2 infection nor positive nucleocapsid antibodies were present in the vaccine recipients. A half-medium replacement with IL-2 medium was carried out on days 3 and 7. Clones were read by immunoSEQ multiplex PCR, and TCRdb kept only the in-frame ones, dropping some. The sample carries 20,000 to 25,000 clones, roughly 74% recorded once. A word on this clone: Antigen: not known.

The chain couples TRBV10-3 to TRBJ1-2; tentative D call: TRBD1 (5 bases). The sequence was obtained from a human donor who received a COVID-19 vaccine. This sample comprised CD4+ T cells from PBMCs cultured with SARS-CoV-2 spike peptides, obtained before COVID-19 vaccination. CDR3 sequence (DNA): TGTGCCATCGGCTACGACCTAAAAAGGGGAGGAGACTATGGCTACACCTTC. This gives the protein CAIGYDLKRGGDYGYTF.